One sample yielded the 5 T cell receptor beta chains listed below, sequenced in a study of technical replicates of blood from a few donors. Profiling relied on immunoSEQ multiplex PCR, and the TCRdb table lists in-frame clones only, not all of them. The sample carries about 57,000 clones, over 85% recorded once. Sequencing was carried out using PBMCs. The receptors derive from a human donor in good health. Some clones in this sample may be carry-over from other donors' samples.

The rearrangement links TRBV7-7 to TRBJ2-2; 8 bases map to TRBD2. Germline CDR1 reads SSHAT; CDR2 reads FNYEAQ (reference sequence). The CDR3 is 16 amino acids. The V segment lost 4 bases and the J segment 4 bases; nucleotides outside the gene matches: 8. The CDR3 is CASSSMLGGGTGELFF. The CDR3 DNA is TGTGCCAGCAGCTCCATGCTCGGGGGGGGCACCGGGGAGCTGTTTTTT.

This clone appeared many times. J is TRBJ1-6 and V is TRBV21-1; the table gives TRBD1 as D, unverified against the DNA. TRBV21-1 is tagged as a pseudogene. The CDR3 loop spans 20 amino acids. The CDR3 loop reads CASSKVADRALYSYNSPLHF. The CDR3, as DNA: TGTGCCAGCAGCAAAGTGGCCGACAGGGCCTTATACTCCTATAATTCACCCCTCCACTTT.

V gene TRBV4-2 combines with J gene TRBJ2-1, with D maybe TRBD2 (5 bases). Germline CDR1 LGHNA, CDR2 YNFKEQ. The CDR3 length is 13 residues. Trimming pared 2 bases from V and 9 bases from J, leaving 11 bases between. This CDR3 is CASSQRGSGEQFF. The CDR3 DNA reads TGTGCCAGCAGCCAACGGGGTAGTGGTGAGCAGTTCTTC.

The chain joins TRBV10-3 to TRBJ2-1, with 7 positions matching TRBD2. The germline V gene encodes CDR1 ENHRY and CDR2 SYGVKD. The CDR3 is made up of 14 amino acids. V lost 11 bases, J lost 4 bases, and 11 bases stayed unmatched. The CDR3 DNA reads as TGTGCCTCCCGGCGGGGGTCCCCTTACAATGAGCAGTTCTTC. Encoded protein: CASRRGSPYNEQFF.

This clone is medium-sized. The chain is built from TRBV5-1 and TRBJ2-7, with 10 bases lining up with TRBD2. Germline assignment: CDR1 SGHRS and CDR2 YFSETQ. This CDR3 is 20 amino acids long. V lost 7 bases to trimming and J lost 4 bases; unmatched junction nucleotides: 26. The CDR3 bases are TGCGCCAGCTCACCGACATCTTGGTTTCAGACTAGCGGGCGACTGTACGAGCAGTACTTC. Translating it yields CASSPTSWFQTSGRLYEQYF.